What follows is one TCR beta chain and its context. Antigen: not known. The record originates from a study of blood T cells in healthy people across ages. Turning to the study itself: Capturing about one barcoded beta molecule per two T cells was achieved by template switching.

Those donating, healthy Caucasian individuals from Russia, were aged about 6 to 95. The CDR3 is 12 residues long. V lost 6 bases and J lost 6, with 14 bases in between. Looked up from germline, CDR1 is SQVTM and CDR2 is ANQGSEA. Overall study findings and caveats: Both higher diversity and more naive CD4+ cells marked long-lived donors when set against aged donors.

Sample-barcoded 5' priming and a J-beta primer mix drove a second PCR of roughly 6 to 12 cycles. In TCRdb, the 5' RACE reads were re-called with MiXCR into one record per CDR3 protein. The table shows 270,000 or so distinct CDR3 sequences, with 27% occurring only once. This sequence joins TRBV29-1 and TRBJ1-2; possibly TRBD1 for D (6 bases). The source material was blood. The sequence was obtained from a woman in her seventies in good health. CDR3 DNA sequence: TGCAGCGTGGGACAAGGGGAAAATGGCTACACCTTC. Protein sequence: CSVGQGENGYTF.